The 5 T cell receptor beta chains below all came from one sample that was sequenced in a study of cytomegalovirus exposure and HLA in healthy donors. The table came from immunoSEQ multiplex PCR; TCRdb's copy has only in-frame clones and leaves some out. The sample shows some 84,000 clones, under 95% of them seen only once. Material for sequencing was PBMCs. The origin of the receptors is a man aged 25 to 40 in good health and CMV-seronegative.

The chain couples TRBV11-3 to TRBJ2-1; D unresolved. The germline gives CDR1 SGHNT, CDR2 YENEEA. CDR3 length equals 12 residues. V was trimmed by 1 base and J by 5 bases, leaving 3 bases between them. The CDR3 DNA follows: TGTGCCAGCAGCTTAGCGGACAATGAGCAGTTCTTC. Protein sequence: CASSLADNEQFF.

This sequence joins TRBV7-2 and TRBJ1-1; D uncertain. CDR3 length: 13 amino acids. Germline lookup yields CDR1 SGHTA and CDR2 FQGNSA. V dropped 4 bases and J dropped 7 bases, with 13 bases sitting between them. The DNA of the CDR3 is TGTGCCAGCAGCTCCGCTTGGAGCGGTGAAGCTTTCTTT. This sequence encodes CASSSAWSGEAFF.

The rearrangement uses TRBV5-1 and TRBJ2-7; D is unresolved. This CDR3 region has 15 residues. Trimming left V 0 bases short and J 2 bases short, with 12 bases between. Germline assignment: CDR1 SGHRS and CDR2 YFSETQ. The CDR3 nucleotides are TGCGCCAGCAGCTTGGCTAGGAGATCTACCTACGAGCAGTACTTC. This translates into CASSLARRSTYEQYF. The variable domain in full, completed from reference TRBV5-1 and TRBJ2-7, reads KAGVTQTPRYLIKTRGQQVTLSCSPISGHRSVSWYQQTPGQGLQFLFEYFSETQRNKGNFPGRFSGRQFSNSRSEMNVSTLELGDSALYLCASSLARRSTYEQYFGPGTRLTVT.

This chain connects TRBV5-1 to TRBJ2-3; 8 bases map to TRBD1. The trim removed 4 bases at V and 2 bases at J, leaving 6 bases unmatched. This CDR3 has 15 residues. Germline V CDR1 and CDR2: SGHRS, YFSETQ. CDR3 bases: TGCGCCAGCAGCCTAGAGACAGGGGACACAGATACGCAGTATTTT. This codes for CASSLETGDTDTQYF.

The chain has TRBV18 and TRBJ2-2; tentatively, D is TRBD1 (6 bases). Trimming removed 2 bases at V and 4 bases at J, with 11 bases between. The CDR3 extends over 15 amino acids. Germline V gene sequence: CDR1 KGHSH, CDR2 LQKENI. The CDR3 coding sequence is TGTGCCAGCTCACCAGGACAGAAACCCACCGGGGAGCTGTTTTTT. This encodes CASSPGQKPTGELFF.